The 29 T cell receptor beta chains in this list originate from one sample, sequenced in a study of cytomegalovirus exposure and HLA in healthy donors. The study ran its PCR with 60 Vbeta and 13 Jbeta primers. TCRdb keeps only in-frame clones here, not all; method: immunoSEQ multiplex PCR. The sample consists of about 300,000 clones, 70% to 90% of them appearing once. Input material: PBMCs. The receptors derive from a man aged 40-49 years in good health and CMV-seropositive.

The CDR3 here is CASSLLAFGGISYNEQFF. The CDR3 nucleotides read TGTGCCAGCAGCTTATTAGCGTTCGGCGGGATCTCCTACAATGAGCAGTTCTTC. The chain is built from TRBV7-9 and TRBJ2-1; a possible D gene is TRBD2 (6 bases). CDR3 length: 18 residues. V dropped 2 bases and J dropped 0 bases, with 17 bases sitting between them. Germline V gene lookup returns CDR1 SEHNR and CDR2 FQNEAQ (reference sequence).

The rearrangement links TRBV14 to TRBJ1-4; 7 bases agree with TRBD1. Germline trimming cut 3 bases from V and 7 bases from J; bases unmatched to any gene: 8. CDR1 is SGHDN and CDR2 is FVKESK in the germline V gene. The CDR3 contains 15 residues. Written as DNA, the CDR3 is TGTGCCAGCAGCCATTTTCGACAGGGCGGTGAAAAACTGTTTTTT. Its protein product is CASSHFRQGGEKLFF.

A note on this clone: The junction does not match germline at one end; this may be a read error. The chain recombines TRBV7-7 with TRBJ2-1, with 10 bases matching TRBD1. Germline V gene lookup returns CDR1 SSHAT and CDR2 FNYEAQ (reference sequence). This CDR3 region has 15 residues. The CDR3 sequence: CASSPGQGTYNEQFF. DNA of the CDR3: TGTGCTAGCAGCCCGGGACAGGGGACCTACAATGAGCAGTTCTTC.

The CDR3 loop reads CASSLTSSGANVLTF. CDR3 DNA sequence: TGTGCCAGCTCACTCACAAGCTCTGGGGCCAACGTCCTGACTTTC. The V call is TRBV18, the J call TRBJ2-6, with no clear D. Germline V gene sequence: CDR1 KGHSH, CDR2 LQKENI. Trimming removed 4 bases from V and 0 bases from J, with 7 bases in between. The length of the CDR3 is 15 residues.

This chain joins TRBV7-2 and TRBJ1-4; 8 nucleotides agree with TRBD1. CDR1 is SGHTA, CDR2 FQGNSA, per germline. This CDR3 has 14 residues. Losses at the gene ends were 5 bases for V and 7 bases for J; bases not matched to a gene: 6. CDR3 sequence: CASSPNRGSEKLFF. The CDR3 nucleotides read TGTGCCAGCAGCCCTAACAGGGGGAGTGAAAAACTGTTTTTT.

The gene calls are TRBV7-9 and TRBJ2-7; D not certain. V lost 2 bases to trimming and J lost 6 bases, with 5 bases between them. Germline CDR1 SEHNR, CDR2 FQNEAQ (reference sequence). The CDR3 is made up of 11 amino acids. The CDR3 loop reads CASSLSLEQYF. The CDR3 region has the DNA TGTGCCAGCAGCTTATCCCTCGAGCAGTACTTC.

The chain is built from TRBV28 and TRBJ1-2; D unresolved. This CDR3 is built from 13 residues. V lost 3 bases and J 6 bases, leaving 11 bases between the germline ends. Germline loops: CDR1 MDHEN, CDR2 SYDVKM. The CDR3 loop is CASSFGGWDGYTF. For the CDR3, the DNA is TGTGCCAGCAGTTTTGGCGGGTGGGATGGCTACACCTTC.

This CDR3 reads CASSPWTENTEAFF. CDR3 bases: TGTGCCAGTAGTCCCTGGACTGAGAACACTGAAGCTTTCTTT. This chain uses TRBV19 with TRBJ1-1; D call uncertain. The CDR3 extends over 14 amino acids. The V gene's germline CDR1 is LNHDA and CDR2 SQIVND (reference sequence). V lost 5 bases and J lost 1, with 11 bases in between.

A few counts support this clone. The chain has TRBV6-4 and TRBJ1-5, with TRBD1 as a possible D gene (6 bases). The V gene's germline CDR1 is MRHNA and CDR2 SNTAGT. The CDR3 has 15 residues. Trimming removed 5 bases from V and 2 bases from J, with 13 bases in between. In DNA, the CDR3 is TGTGCCAGCAGTCCACAGGGTTTTGGCAATCAGCCCCAGCATTTT. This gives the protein CASSPQGFGNQPQHF.

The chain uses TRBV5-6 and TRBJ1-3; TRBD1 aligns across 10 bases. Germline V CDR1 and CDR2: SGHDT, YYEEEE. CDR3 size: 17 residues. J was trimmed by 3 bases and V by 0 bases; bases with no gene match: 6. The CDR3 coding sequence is TGTGCCAGCAGCTTGGCCGGACAGGGGGTCTATGGAAACACCATATATTTT. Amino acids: CASSLAGQGVYGNTIYF.

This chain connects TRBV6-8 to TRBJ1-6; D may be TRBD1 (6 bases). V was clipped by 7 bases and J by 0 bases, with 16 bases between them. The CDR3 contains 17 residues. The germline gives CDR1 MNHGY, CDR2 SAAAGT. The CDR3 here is CASTLTRGGSYNSPLHF. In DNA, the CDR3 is TGTGCCAGCACACTCACTCGAGGGGGCTCCTATAATTCACCCCTCCACTTT.

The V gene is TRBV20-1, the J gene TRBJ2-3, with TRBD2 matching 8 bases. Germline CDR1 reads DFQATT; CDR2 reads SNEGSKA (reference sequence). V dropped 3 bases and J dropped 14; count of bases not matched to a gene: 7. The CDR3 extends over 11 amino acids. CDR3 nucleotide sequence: TGCAGTGCTAGGTCCCGGGAGGGTCGGTATTTT. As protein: CSARSREGRYF.

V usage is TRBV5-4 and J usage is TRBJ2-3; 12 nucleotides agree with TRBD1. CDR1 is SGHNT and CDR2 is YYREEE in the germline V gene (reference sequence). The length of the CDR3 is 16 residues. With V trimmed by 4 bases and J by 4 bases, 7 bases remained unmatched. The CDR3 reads CASSAPGQGASDTQYF. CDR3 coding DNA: TGTGCCAGCAGCGCCCCGGGACAGGGGGCCTCAGATACGCAGTATTTT.

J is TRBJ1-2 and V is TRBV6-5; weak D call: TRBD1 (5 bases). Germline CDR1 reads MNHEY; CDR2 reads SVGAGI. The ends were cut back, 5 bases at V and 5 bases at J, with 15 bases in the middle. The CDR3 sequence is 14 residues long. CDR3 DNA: TGTGCCAGCAGTCGCGATGTTCGACAGTATGGCTACACCTTC. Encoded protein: CASSRDVRQYGYTF.

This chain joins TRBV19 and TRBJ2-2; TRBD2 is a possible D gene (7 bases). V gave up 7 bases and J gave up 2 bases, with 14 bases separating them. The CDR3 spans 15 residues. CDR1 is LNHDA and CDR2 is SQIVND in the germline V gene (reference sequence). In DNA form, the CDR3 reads TGTGCCAGTACGGGGGGCAGGCTAAACACCGGGGAGCTGTTTTTT. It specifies CASTGGRLNTGELFF.

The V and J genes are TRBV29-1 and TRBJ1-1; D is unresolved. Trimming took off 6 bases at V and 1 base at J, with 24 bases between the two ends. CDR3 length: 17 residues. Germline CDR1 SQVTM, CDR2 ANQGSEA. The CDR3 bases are TGCAGCGTGCCCAGAAGTGGAGAACGGCATACGAACACTGAAGCTTTCTTT. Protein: CSVPRSGERHTNTEAFF.

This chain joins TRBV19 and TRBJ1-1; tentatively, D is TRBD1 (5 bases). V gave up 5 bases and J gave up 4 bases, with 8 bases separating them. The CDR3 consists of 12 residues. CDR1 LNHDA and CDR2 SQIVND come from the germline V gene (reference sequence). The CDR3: CASSYRGTEAFF. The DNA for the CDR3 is TGTGCCAGTAGTTATAGGGGCACTGAAGCTTTCTTT.

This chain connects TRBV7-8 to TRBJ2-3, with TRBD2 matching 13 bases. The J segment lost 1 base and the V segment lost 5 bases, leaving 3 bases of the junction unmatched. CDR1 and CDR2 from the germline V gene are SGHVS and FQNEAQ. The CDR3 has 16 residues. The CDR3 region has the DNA TGTGCCAGCAGCCGCGGACTAGCGGGAGGCACAGATACGCAGTATTTT. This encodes CASSRGLAGGTDTQYF.

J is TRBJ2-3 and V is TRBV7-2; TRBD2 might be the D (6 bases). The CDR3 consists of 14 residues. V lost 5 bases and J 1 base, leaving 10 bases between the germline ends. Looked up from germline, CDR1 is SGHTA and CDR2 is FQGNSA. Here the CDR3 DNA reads TGTGCCAGCAGCCCACAGCGGGGCACAGATACGCAGTATTTT. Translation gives CASSPQRGTDTQYF. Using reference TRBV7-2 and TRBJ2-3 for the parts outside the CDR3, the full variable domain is GAGVSQSPSNKVTEKGKDVELRCDPISGHTALYWYRQSLGQGLEFLIYFQGNSAPDKSGLPSDRFSAERTGGSVSTLTIQRTQQEDSAVYLCASSPQRGTDTQYFGPGTRLTVL.

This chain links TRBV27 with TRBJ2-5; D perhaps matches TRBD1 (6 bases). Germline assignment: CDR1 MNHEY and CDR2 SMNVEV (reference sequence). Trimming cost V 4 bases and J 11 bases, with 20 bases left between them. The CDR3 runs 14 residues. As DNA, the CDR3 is TGTGCCAGCAGTTCCAGGACAGTCCTGGGGGAGCAGTACTTC. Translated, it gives CASSSRTVLGEQYF.

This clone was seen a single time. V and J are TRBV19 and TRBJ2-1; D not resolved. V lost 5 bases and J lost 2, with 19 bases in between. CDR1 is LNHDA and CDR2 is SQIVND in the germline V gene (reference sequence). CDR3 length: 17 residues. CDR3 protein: CASSLYPFGFTYNEQFF. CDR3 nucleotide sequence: TGTGCCAGTAGTCTTTACCCTTTCGGGTTTACCTACAATGAGCAGTTCTTC.

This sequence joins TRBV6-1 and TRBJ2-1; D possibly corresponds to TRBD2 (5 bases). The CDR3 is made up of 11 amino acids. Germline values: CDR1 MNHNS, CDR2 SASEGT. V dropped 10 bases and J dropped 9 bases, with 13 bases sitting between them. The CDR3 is CATKDSLEQFF. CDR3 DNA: TGTGCCACCAAGGACTCCCTTGAGCAGTTCTTC.

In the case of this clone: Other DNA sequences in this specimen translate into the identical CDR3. The CDR3 bases are TGTGCCATCAGTGGGGGACTAGCTGCCTACGAGCAGTACTTC. The encoded protein is CAISGGLAAYEQYF. The rearrangement links TRBV10-3 to TRBJ2-7; 9 bases are a match to TRBD2. This CDR3 is 14 amino acids long. The V gene's germline CDR1 is ENHRY and CDR2 SYGVKD. V shed 4 bases and J 2 bases; nucleotides not matched to a gene: 3.

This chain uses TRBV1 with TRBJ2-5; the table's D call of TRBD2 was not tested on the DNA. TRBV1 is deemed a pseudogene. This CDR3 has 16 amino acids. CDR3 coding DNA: TGCACCAGCAGCCCCGTTTGGAAAGCGGACCAAGAGACCCAGTACTTC. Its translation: CTSSPVWKADQETQYF.

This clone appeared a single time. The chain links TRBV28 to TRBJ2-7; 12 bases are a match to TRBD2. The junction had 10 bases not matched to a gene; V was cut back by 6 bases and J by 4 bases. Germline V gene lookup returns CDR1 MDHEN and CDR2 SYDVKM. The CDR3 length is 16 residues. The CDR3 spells CASRLMGLAGPYEQYF. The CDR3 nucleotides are TGTGCCAGCAGACTTATGGGACTAGCGGGCCCTTACGAGCAGTACTTC.

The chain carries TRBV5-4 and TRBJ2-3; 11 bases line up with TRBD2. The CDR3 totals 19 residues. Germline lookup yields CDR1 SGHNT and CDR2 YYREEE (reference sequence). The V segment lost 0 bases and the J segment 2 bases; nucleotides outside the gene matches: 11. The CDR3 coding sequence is TGTGCCAGCAGCTTGGTTTTGACTAGCGGGACTGAATACACAGATACGCAGTATTTT. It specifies CASSLVLTSGTEYTDTQYF.

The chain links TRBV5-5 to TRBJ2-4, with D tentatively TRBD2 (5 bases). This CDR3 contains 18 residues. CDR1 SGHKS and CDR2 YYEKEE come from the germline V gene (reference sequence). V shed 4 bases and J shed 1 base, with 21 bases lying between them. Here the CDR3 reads CASSPSPSVEVAKNIQYF. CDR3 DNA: TGTGCCAGCAGCCCGTCCCCCAGTGTGGAGGTGGCCAAAAACATTCAGTACTTC.

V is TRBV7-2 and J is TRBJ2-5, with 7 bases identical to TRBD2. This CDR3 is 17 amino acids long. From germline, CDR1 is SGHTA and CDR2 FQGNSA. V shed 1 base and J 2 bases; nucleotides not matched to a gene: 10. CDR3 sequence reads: CASSLGFAAGFQETQYF. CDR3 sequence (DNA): TGTGCCAGCAGCTTAGGGTTTGCAGCGGGGTTTCAAGAGACCCAGTACTTC.

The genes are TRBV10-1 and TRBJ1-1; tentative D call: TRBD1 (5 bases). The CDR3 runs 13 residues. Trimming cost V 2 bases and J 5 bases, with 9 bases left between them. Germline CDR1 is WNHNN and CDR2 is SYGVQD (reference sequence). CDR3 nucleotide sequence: TGCGCCAGCAGTGAGGGGGCTCGGACTGAAGCTTTCTTT. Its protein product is CASSEGARTEAFF.